The rows below give T cell receptor beta chains drawn from one sample of a study of long-term antiretroviral therapy in people with HIV. Clones were sequenced by immunoSEQ multiplex PCR, and TCRdb holds only the in-frame ones, with some missing. The sample has approximately 26,000 clones, approximately 78% seen once; the top ten hold approximately 14%. The sequenced sample was unsorted PBMCs, obtained 2.9 years after starting antiretroviral therapy. The receptors stem from a man in his fifties with HIV. Both conserved end residues are part of each CDR3. The order of the fields is clone size, J gene, V gene, D gene, CDR3 protein, CDR3 DNA. The D gene is left open where the match is weak. Clone size is stated in some rows and not others, as once, few, many or a class when expanded.

NA	TRBJ2-4	TRBV6-5	NA	CASMGAGNIQYF	TGTGCCAGCATGGGGGCGGGAAACATTCAGTACTTC
NA	TRBJ1-1	TRBV19	NA	CASSIVYGSDTEAFF	TGTGCCAGTAGTATAGTATACGGGTCGGACACTGAAGCTTTCTTT
few	TRBJ1-3	TRBV15	NA	CATSSRGELGNTIYF	TGTGCCACCAGCAGTCGGGGGGAATTAGGAAACACCATATATTTT
NA	TRBJ2-7	TRBV5-6	TRBD1	CASSSSGTGRLYEQYF	TGTGCCAGCAGCTCCTCCGGGACAGGGAGATTGTACGAGCAGTACTTC
NA	TRBJ1-6	TRBV7-8	NA	CASRPEGYNSPLHF	TGTGCCAGCAGACCCGAAGGGTATAATTCACCCCTCCACTTT
NA	TRBJ2-5	TRBV28	TRBD2	CASSLYGGGAETQYF	TGTGCCAGCAGTTTATATGGCGGGGGGGCAGAGACCCAGTACTTC
NA	TRBJ2-1	TRBV5-1	TRBD1	CASSSQGEFGNEQFF	TGCGCCAGCAGCTCACAGGGGGAATTCGGCAATGAGCAGTTCTTC
NA	TRBJ1-5	TRBV19	TRBD1	CASSPRGQGRQPQHF	TGTGCCAGTAGTCCCCGAGGACAGGGGCGACAGCCCCAGCATTTT
NA	TRBJ1-2	TRBV29-1	NA	CSVGKHYGYTF	TGCAGCGTTGGCAAGCACTATGGCTACACCTTC
NA	TRBJ2-2	TRBV28	NA	CASSLTIPRRNTGELFF	TGTGCCAGCAGTTTAACAATCCCGCGACGGAACACCGGGGAGCTGTTTTTT
NA	TRBJ2-3	TRBV4-3	TRBD2	CASSQGSSGGTDTQYF	TGCGCCAGCAGCCAAGGTTCTAGCGGGGGCACAGATACGCAGTATTTT
NA	TRBJ2-2	TRBV6-5	NA	CASSIGTFPTGELFF	TGTGCCAGCAGTATAGGGACCTTCCCCACCGGGGAGCTGTTTTTT
NA	TRBJ1-2	TRBV13	TRBD1	CASSRDRGNYGYTF	TGTGCCAGCAGCAGGGACAGGGGGAACTATGGCTACACCTTC
NA	TRBJ2-1	TRBV29-1	NA	CSVEDLWRGQGNEQFF	TGCAGCGTTGAAGATCTGTGGAGGGGGCAGGGGAATGAGCAGTTCTTC
NA	TRBJ1-2	TRBV11-2	NA	CASSFGSYGYTF	TGTGCCAGCAGCTTTGGGTCGTATGGCTACACCTTC
few	TRBJ1-2	TRBV6-1	NA	CASMGHNNGYTF	TGTGCCAGCATGGGGCACAACAATGGCTACACCTTC
NA	TRBJ1-6	TRBV5-5	NA	CASSSIGTSSYNSPLHF	TGTGCCAGCAGCTCCATCGGCACGAGCTCCTATAATTCACCCCTCCACTTT
NA	TRBJ2-6	TRBV2	NA	CASSQSGANVLTF	TGTGCCAGCAGCCAGTCTGGGGCCAACGTCCTGACTTTC
NA	TRBJ1-2	TRBV9	TRBD1	CASSVSSGERQGYGYTF	TGTGCCAGCAGCGTTTCGTCGGGAGAGAGACAGGGCTATGGCTACACCTTC
NA	TRBJ1-4	TRBV9	NA	CASSPSDGAEKLFF	TGTGCCAGCAGCCCGTCGGACGGGGCTGAAAAACTGTTTTTT
NA	TRBJ2-3	TRBV9	NA	CASNRGSKTDTQYF	TGTGCCAGCAATAGGGGCAGCAAAACAGATACGCAGTATTTT
NA	TRBJ2-1	TRBV28	NA	CASSFPGGGGYNEQFF	TGTGCCAGCAGTTTCCCAGGGGGCGGGGGTTACAATGAGCAGTTCTTC
NA	TRBJ2-6	TRBV27	NA	CASSPWISGANVLTF	TGTGCCAGCAGTCCATGGATATCTGGGGCCAACGTCCTGACTTTC
NA	TRBJ2-7	TRBV9	NA	CASSVASGSTYEQYF	TGTGCCAGCAGCGTAGCGAGCGGGTCTACCTACGAGCAGTACTTC
NA	TRBJ2-4	TRBV4-2	NA	CASSPTTLAKNIQYF	TGTGCCAGCAGCCCAACGACCCTAGCCAAAAACATTCAGTACTTC
NA	TRBJ2-5	TRBV27	TRBD2	CASSLSMAGVAVTQYF	TGTGCCAGCAGTTTAAGTATGGCGGGGGTCGCTGTGACCCAGTACTTC
NA	TRBJ2-3	TRBV18	NA	CASSLNPHTDTQYF	TGTGCCAGCTCACTAAACCCACACACAGATACGCAGTATTTT
NA	TRBJ2-7	TRBV6-6	TRBD2	CASTPGGAYEQYF	TGTGCCAGCACCCCCGGGGGGGCGTACGAGCAGTACTTC
NA	TRBJ2-7	TRBV28	TRBD2	CASLLAGAYEQYF	TGTGCCAGCCTTCTAGCGGGGGCCTACGAGCAGTACTTC
NA	TRBJ1-1	TRBV18	NA	CASSPQAGQAAFF	TGTGCCAGCTCACCACAGGCCGGACAAGCAGCTTTCTTT
NA	TRBJ1-5	TRBV5-6	NA	CASSLEGSLRPQHF	TGTGCCAGCAGCTTGGAGGGATCTCTGAGGCCCCAGCATTTT
NA	TRBJ2-5	TRBV29-1	NA	CSVTDSGETQYF	TGCAGCGTTACTGACAGCGGGGAGACCCAGTACTTC
NA	TRBJ1-1	TRBV6-1	TRBD1	CASGTGETVSVAFF	TGTGCCAGTGGGACAGGGGAAACAGTGTCGGTAGCTTTCTTT
NA	TRBJ2-3	TRBV23-1	TRBD1	CASSQREAGQGAGYTQYF	TGCGCCAGCAGTCAGAGAGAGGCAGGACAGGGGGCTGGGTATACGCAGTATTTT
NA	TRBJ2-3	TRBV9	TRBD2	CASSERSGGNVDTQYF	TGTGCCAGCAGCGAACGGAGCGGGGGGAACGTCGATACGCAGTATTTT
few	TRBJ1-2	TRBV28	TRBD1	CASSLGQGYGYTF	TGTGCCAGCAGTTTGGGACAGGGGTATGGCTACACCTTC
NA	TRBJ2-1	TRBV7-3	TRBD1	CASSLGQARGNEQFF	TGTGCCAGCAGCTTAGGACAGGCAAGGGGCAATGAGCAGTTCTTC
NA	TRBJ2-3	TRBV30	TRBD2	CAWRALAGGITDTQYF	TGTGCCTGGAGGGCATTAGCGGGGGGTATAACAGATACGCAGTATTTT
NA	TRBJ2-1	TRBV28	TRBD2	CASMLGLAGVNEQFF	TGTGCCAGCATGCTAGGGCTAGCGGGGGTCAATGAGCAGTTCTTC
few	TRBJ2-1	TRBV19	NA	CASTRDYLTNEQFF	TGTGCCAGTACGCGAGACTACCTTACCAATGAGCAGTTCTTC
NA	TRBJ1-2	TRBV29-1	NA	CSANRQSEGYTF	TGCAGCGCCAACCGGCAGTCCGAGGGCTACACCTTC
NA	TRBJ1-2	TRBV11-2	NA	CASSFIPGGGYGYTF	TGTGCCAGCAGCTTCATTCCGGGGGGTGGCTATGGCTACACCTTC
NA	TRBJ2-3	TRBV7-3	NA	CASSPEDRPMDTQYF	TGTGCCAGCAGCCCGGAGGATCGGCCCATGGATACGCAGTATTTT
few	TRBJ2-7	TRBV27	TRBD1	CASSLTGGAYEQYF	TGTGCCAGCAGTTTGACAGGGGGCGCCTACGAGCAGTACTTC